This T cell receptor (beta chain) derives from a study of blood T cell repertoires in COVID-19. In the authors' methods: Amplification with reference gene primers provided the estimates of nucleated cell counts. The repertoire was sequenced with immunoSEQ multiplex PCR; TCRdb's copy has only in-frame clones and lacks some. V and J calls plus clone size are reproduced from that table; the DNA served to infer D and trimming. The repertoire holds approximately 70,000 clones, with 85% to 90% as singletons. This clonotype was obtained from a woman over 75 with active COVID-19. The sequenced sample consisted of peripheral blood.

CDR3 region: CASSLVLGQDTAEQYF. The CDR3 region has the DNA TGTGCCAGCAGTCTTGTACTGGGACAGGATACTGCCGAGCAGTACTTC. The V and J genes are TRBV28 and TRBJ2-7; 8 nucleotides line up with TRBD1. The V gene's germline CDR1 is MDHEN and CDR2 SYDVKM. Trimming at V came to 5 bases and at J to 6 bases, leaving 15 bases not matched to a gene. This CDR3 region has 16 residues.